This TCR beta chain was identified in a study of Ad26.COV2.S vaccination and SARS-CoV-2 variants. Study results and caveats: Marked by substantial breadth, spike-specific CD8+ and CD4+ T cell responses were reportedly seen after vaccination. Possibly, TCR breadth and depth analyses underestimated total T cell responses.

TCRdb's table, derived via immunoSEQ multiplex PCR, lists solely in-frame clones and lacks some. Of 350,000 to 500,000 clones listed, 90% are singletons. As concerns this clone: Its specificity is not known.

Germline CDR1 is MDHEN and CDR2 is SYDVKM. This CDR3 region has 16 residues. V was cut by 1 base and J by 0 bases, with 12 bases left in between. Treatment: roughly 19 received Ad26.COV2.S at low or high dose, single or two shots; several received placebo; per-sample allocation not given. Sampling was performed 63 days after the first vaccine or placebo injection. The sample was peripheral blood, taken in a trial of Ad26.COV2.S vaccine versus placebo. The receptor's source is a person aged 18-65 years who received the Ad26.COV2.S COVID-19 vaccine or a placebo. The rearrangement joins TRBV28 to TRBJ1-1; D is possibly TRBD1 (6 bases). The CDR3 is CASSLLGRGMNTEAFF. The CDR3 region has the DNA TGTGCCAGCAGTTTATTAGGGAGGGGGATGAACACTGAAGCTTTCTTT.